This paragraph covers one TCR beta chain sequence. The antigen is not known. Expressed TCRB transcripts got sequenced, as all isolated RNA was reverse transcribed. Clones were sequenced by immunoSEQ multiplex PCR, and TCRdb holds only the in-frame ones, with some missing. Of a few hundred thousand clones in the sample, over 12% were seen once. These data come from a study of beta chain features in type 1 diabetes. Study details: Regarding age, gender and cell yields, patients proved similar to healthy donors.

Sorting based on CD45RO/CCR7/CD25/CD127/CD95/CD27 separated CD4+ naive, central memory, regulatory and stem cell-like memory cells. Study-level results: VDJ junctions from type 1 diabetes patients carried fewer insertions and larger deletions. Small HLA sub-analyses could not settle whether HLA shapes TCRB rearrangement.

V shed 0 bases, J shed 5 bases, and the junction held 9 bases outside the gene matches. The CDR3 extends over 16 amino acids. CDR1 and CDR2 from the germline V gene are SGHRS and YFSETQ. This sequence joins TRBV5-1 and TRBJ2-5; 8 nucleotides agree with TRBD2. The sample taken for sequencing was naive CD4+ T cells from blood. This clonotype was sampled from a young woman in good health. The CDR3 loop is CASSLAPAGGRETQYF. The CDR3 nucleotides are TGCGCCAGCAGCTTGGCCCCGGCGGGAGGTCGCGAGACCCAGTACTTC. Together with reference TRBV5-1 and TRBJ2-5, the CDR3 gives the full variable domain: KAGVTQTPRYLIKTRGQQVTLSCSPISGHRSVSWYQQTPGQGLQFLFEYFSETQRNKGNFPGRFSGRQFSNSRSEMNVSTLELGDSALYLCASSLAPAGGRETQYFGPGTRLLVL.